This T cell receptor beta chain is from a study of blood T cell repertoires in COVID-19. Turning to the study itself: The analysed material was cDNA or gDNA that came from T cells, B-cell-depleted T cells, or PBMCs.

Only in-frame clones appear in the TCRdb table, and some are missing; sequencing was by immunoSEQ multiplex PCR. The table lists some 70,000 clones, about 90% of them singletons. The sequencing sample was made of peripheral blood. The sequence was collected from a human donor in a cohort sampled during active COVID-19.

The CDR3 protein is CASSETGQNSYEQYF. The DNA of the CDR3 is TGTGCCAGCAGCGAGACAGGCCAGAATTCCTACGAGCAGTACTTC. The genes are TRBV27 and TRBJ2-7; D might be TRBD1 (6 bases). The germline CDR1 and CDR2 sequences are MNHEY and SMNVEV (reference sequence). The germline V and J ends were trimmed by 6 bases and 1 base, with 16 bases remaining between them. This CDR3 has 15 amino acids.